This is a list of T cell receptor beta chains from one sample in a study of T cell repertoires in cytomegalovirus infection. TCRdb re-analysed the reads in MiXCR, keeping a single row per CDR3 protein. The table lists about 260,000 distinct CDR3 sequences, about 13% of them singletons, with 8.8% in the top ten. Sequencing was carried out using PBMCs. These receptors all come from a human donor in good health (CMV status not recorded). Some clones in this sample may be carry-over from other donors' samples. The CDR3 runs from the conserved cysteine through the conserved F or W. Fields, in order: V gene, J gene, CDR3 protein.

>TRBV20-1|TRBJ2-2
CSARRTGGATGELFF
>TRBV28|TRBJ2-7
CASSFSTSYEQYF
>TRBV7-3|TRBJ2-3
CASSWTGTSGGAGADTQYF
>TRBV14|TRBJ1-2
CASSQDLESGPFYGYTF
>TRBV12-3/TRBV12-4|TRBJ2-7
CASRGTGEGEQYF
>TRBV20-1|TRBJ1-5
CSARVLNQPQHF
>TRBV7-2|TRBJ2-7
CASSLLAGGDEQYF
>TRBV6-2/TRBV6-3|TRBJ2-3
CASSHPSAGSTDTQYF
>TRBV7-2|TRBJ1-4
CASSLGWGTANEKLFF
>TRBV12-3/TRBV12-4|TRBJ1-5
CASSITQNQPQHF
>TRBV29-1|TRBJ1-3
CSAWGTAGNTIYF